This is a list of T cell receptor beta chains from one sample in a study of cytomegalovirus exposure and HLA in healthy donors. Some clones are missing from TCRdb's copy, which holds only in-frame ones; the method was immunoSEQ multiplex PCR. The sample yields 200,000 to 250,000 clones, roughly 88% seen once. Material: PBMCs. The receptors shown here come from a boy between 2 and 10 years old in good health and CMV-seronegative. Both conserved end residues are trimmed from each CDR3. Each record gives: J gene, V gene, CDR3 protein.

TRBJ1-4	TRBV7-9	ASSIQGGDEKLF
TRBJ2-7	TRBV11-2	ASSLDGLAGIYEQY
TRBJ2-2	TRBV25-1	ASSRRTDSNTGELF
TRBJ2-7	TRBV4-1	ASSQRILAASGPYEQY
TRBJ2-3	TRBV28	ASSSGQDTDTQY
TRBJ2-7	TRBV18	ASSPGLAGGLYEQY
TRBJ2-1	TRBV7-6	ASSQRTSGYNEQF
TRBJ2-5	TRBV11-1	ASSPGLAGGPGETQY
TRBJ1-2	TRBV7-9	SSSSGGTRWNYGYT
TRBJ2-5	TRBV9	ASSVDGGGAGETQY
TRBJ1-1	TRBV5-5	ASSVTVSNTEAF
TRBJ2-1	TRBV10-1	ASSDPGANEQF
TRBJ2-7	TRBV5-4	ASSSEAGGPGEQY
TRBJ2-1	TRBV11-2	ASSFLAGEGDEQF
TRBJ2-3	TRBV10-3	AISSGRSGLAGLSTDTQY
TRBJ2-1	TRBV7-6	ASSLESATDWLSNEQF
TRBJ2-7	TRBV2	ASSEDSSYEQY
TRBJ2-7	TRBV19	ASSIASGTGRIQY
TRBJ2-7	TRBV19	ASSIFHRGGYEQY
TRBJ1-1	TRBV6-5	ASSYSSPRVDEAF
TRBJ1-1	TRBV11-3	ASSSSRGNTEAF
TRBJ1-2	TRBV30	AWSQFFYGYT
TRBJ1-5	TRBV19	ASSIPRGDQPQH
TRBJ1-3	TRBV2	ASKQGFGGNTIY
TRBJ2-5	TRBV11-2	ASSGGRRIQETQY
TRBJ1-6	TRBV11-1	ASSFATGTGSSPLH
TRBJ1-2	TRBV5-1	ASSLDGTGGYGYT
TRBJ2-7	TRBV19	ASSIAGTSSYEQY
TRBJ1-2	TRBV5-1	ASSLEGESYGYT
TRBJ2-3	TRBV30	AWSGRVGTDTQY
TRBJ2-7	TRBV13	ASSPGQEFYEQY
TRBJ2-1	TRBV2	ASSGGTGGGNEQF
TRBJ2-1	TRBV27	ASSLSTGGLLNEQF
TRBJ1-5	TRBV4-2	ASSIRVDRVDQPQH
TRBJ1-2	TRBV19	ASSLNYGYT
TRBJ1-4	TRBV5-1	ASSFYSLNEKLF
TRBJ2-3	TRBV14	ASSQDFWDRGTDTQY
TRBJ2-3	TRBV11-3	ASSLGTSGSADTQY
TRBJ2-7	TRBV5-6	ASRSTSGQGDEQY
TRBJ2-1	TRBV18	ASSPCRPYPSYNEQF
TRBJ2-3	TRBV6-6	ASSPGGTPSQY
TRBJ2-2	TRBV4-1	ASSHPGGVTTGELF
TRBJ1-1	TRBV5-4	ASSLGTGGRTEAF
TRBJ2-3	TRBV27	ASSYRGLAGHTDTQY
TRBJ2-2	TRBV30	ALGVNTGELF